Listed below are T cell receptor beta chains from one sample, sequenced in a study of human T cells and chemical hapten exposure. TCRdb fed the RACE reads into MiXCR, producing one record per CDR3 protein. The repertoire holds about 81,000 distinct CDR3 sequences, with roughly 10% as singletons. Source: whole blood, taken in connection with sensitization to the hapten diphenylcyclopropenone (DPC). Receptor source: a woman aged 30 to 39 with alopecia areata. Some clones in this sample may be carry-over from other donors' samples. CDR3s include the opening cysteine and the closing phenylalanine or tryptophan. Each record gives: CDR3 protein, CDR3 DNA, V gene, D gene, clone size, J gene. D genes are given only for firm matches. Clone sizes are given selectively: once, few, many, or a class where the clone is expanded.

CASSLTHSIAYGYTF,TGTGCCAGCAGCCTCACCCACAGTATTGCCTATGGCTACACCTTC,TRBV5-5,.,many,TRBJ1-2
CASSLRGQLYEQYF,TGTGCCAGCAGTTTAAGGGGACAGCTCTACGAGCAGTACTTC,TRBV28,TRBD1,many,TRBJ2-7
CASSFPRSGRAIDTQYF,TGTGCCAGCAGCTTCCCCCGTAGCGGGAGGGCCATTGATACGCAGTATTTT,TRBV7-6,TRBD2,.,TRBJ2-3
CASSLRTGRGYEQYF,TGTGCCAGCAGCCTAAGGACGGGAAGGGGATACGAGCAGTACTTC,TRBV12-3/TRBV12-4,.,.,TRBJ2-7
CSGEDSNTEAFF,TGCAGCGGGGAGGACAGCAACACTGAAGCTTTCTTT,TRBV29-1,.,.,TRBJ1-1
CASSSSGTSVNEQFF,TGTGCCAGCAGCTCCTCCGGGACTAGCGTCAATGAGCAGTTCTTC,TRBV7-9,TRBD2,.,TRBJ2-1
CASSQVPGRDEQYF,TGCGCCAGCAGCCAAGTCCCAGGTCGGGACGAGCAGTACTTC,TRBV4-3,.,many,TRBJ2-7
CASSVVTGNTEAFF,TGTGCCAGCAGCGTAGTCACAGGGAACACTGAAGCTTTCTTT,TRBV9,.,.,TRBJ1-1
CASSVATGTEAFF,TGTGCCAGCAGCGTAGCGACAGGGACTGAAGCTTTCTTT,TRBV9,TRBD1,few,TRBJ1-1
CASSQPGLGYEQYF,TGTGCCAGCAGCCAGCCGGGACTGGGCTACGAGCAGTACTTC,TRBV3-1,.,many,TRBJ2-7
CASSSNQGAYGYTF,TGTGCCAGCAGCTCCAATCAGGGTGCCTATGGCTACACCTTC,TRBV5-4,.,.,TRBJ1-2
CASSLLAYNEQFF,TGTGCCAGCAGCCTCCTGGCTTACAATGAGCAGTTCTTC,TRBV7-9,.,many,TRBJ2-1
CSANGGRLSSYEQYF,TGCAGTGCTAATGGTGGACGATTGAGCTCCTACGAGCAGTACTTC,TRBV20-1,.,many,TRBJ2-7
CASSLAGLANEKLFF,TGTGCCAGCAGTTTGGCGGGGCTAGCTAATGAAAAACTGTTTTTT,TRBV6-5,.,.,TRBJ1-4
CSARGQVAGEAFF,TGCAGTGCTAGAGGGCAGGTCGCCGGTGAAGCTTTCTTT,TRBV20-1,.,few,TRBJ1-1
CASSLGRSETQYF,TGTGCCAGCAGCCTTGGAAGGTCGGAGACCCAGTACTTC,TRBV5-6,.,few,TRBJ2-5
CASSPGTLGEKLFF,TGTGCCAGCAGCCCCGGGACACTGGGGGAAAAACTGTTTTTT,TRBV28,.,many,TRBJ1-4